Ten or more counts support the clone carrying this TCR beta chain. As yet, its antigen is unknown. Time point denoted: persistent/refractory GD, antithyroid drugs over 5 years with positive TRAb. With RNA extracted from PBMCs as input, the TCR library was made. This entry is derived from a study of regulatory T cells in long-lasting Graves disease. Study context: Patients met the persistent Graves' disease definition after over 5 years of antithyroid drugs with positive TSH receptor antibodies. The study's findings and limits: The analysis examined peripheral blood only and excluded thyroid tissue.

Germline V gene data show CDR1 as SGHAT and CDR2 as FQNNGV. V lost 6 bases to trimming and J lost 0 bases; unmatched junction nucleotides: 7. The CDR3 totals 15 residues. Arm-PCR of CDR3 regions and iRepertoire HTBI primers were the basis on which TCR beta libraries were built. TCRdb reprocessed the multiplex PCR reads with MiXCR, giving one entry per CDR3 protein. The sample contains about 470,000 distinct CDR3 sequences, 20% of which appear only once. This receptor was identified in a female donor with Graves disease. The chain is built from TRBV11-2 and TRBJ1-1, with 7 positions matching TRBD1. This sample comprised peripheral blood mononuclear cells (PBMCs), obtained when the disease was refractory, from a patient treated with antithyroid drugs. Here the CDR3 DNA reads TGTGCCAGCAGTCTGACAGGGAGCGTGAACACTGAAGCTTTCTTT. Its translation is CASSLTGSVNTEAFF.